A selection of T cell receptor beta chains follows, all from one sample in a study of blood T cell repertoires in COVID-19. Data came from immunoSEQ multiplex PCR; TCRdb stores just in-frame clones and leaves some out. The table shows 60,000 to 70,000 clones, with 80% to 85% occurring only once. Sequences were obtained from peripheral blood. The source of these receptors is a woman aged 60-75 years with acute or convalescent COVID-19. The CDR3 runs from the conserved cysteine through the conserved F or W.

len,v_gene,j_gene,CDR3aa
15,TRBV7-3,TRBJ2-1,CASSPAGGDHNEQFF
14,TRBV13,TRBJ2-5,CASSPGGGAGTQYF
14,TRBV5-1,TRBJ1-2,CASSVGQQNYGYTF
15,TRBV5-1,TRBJ2-5,CASSLAGQDRGTQYF
14,TRBV6-1,TRBJ1-1,CASKQYRVDGEAFF
16,TRBV9,TRBJ2-3,CASSAEQGASADTQYF
15,TRBV3-1/TRBV3-2,TRBJ1-5,CASSQEGGSNQPQHF
17,TRBV5-1,TRBJ2-3,CASSLKMSGGHTDTQYF
15,TRBV9,TRBJ1-4,CASSFSRDYNEKLFF
13,TRBV12-3/TRBV12-4,TRBJ1-5,CAVGQVGGQPQHF
12,TRBV14,TRBJ2-7,CASSLGTAGWYF
12,TRBV29-1,TRBJ1-1,CSVNRGQSEAFF
15,TRBV6-6,TRBJ2-4,CASSDPGDVENIQYF
14,TRBV24-1,TRBJ1-2,CATSASDRDYGYTF
13,TRBV5-5,TRBJ2-1,CASSRGGRNEQFF
15,TRBV6-5,TRBJ1-5,CASSRDKGSNQPQHF
16,TRBV18,TRBJ1-1,CASSPPTGQGNAEAFF
12,TRBV19,TRBJ1-1,CASSTLNTEAFF
13,TRBV27,TRBJ1-1,CAMRGQGRTEAFF
11,TRBV6-5,TRBJ1-2,CASTGALGYTF
15,TRBV6-6,TRBJ1-1,CASTRSGYMNTEAFF
16,TRBV15,TRBJ1-2,CATSRDYQGVVGGYTF
16,TRBV5-1,TRBJ2-3,CASSRTSGGILNTQYF
15,TRBV7-3,TRBJ2-2,CASSLAGPNTGELFF
14,TRBV19,TRBJ1-5,CASRRGGENQPQHF
13,TRBV6-6,TRBJ1-1,CASSYGGVAEAFF
17,TRBV18,TRBJ1-3,CASSGTAHHPSGNTIYF